The entry below gives a single T cell receptor beta chain sequence along with its context. Germline-derived CDR1 and CDR2 are SGHTS and YDEGEE. V was shortened by 4 bases and J by 0 bases, with 11 bases between the two germline ends. CDR3 length: 14 amino acids. The data belong to a study of blood T cell repertoires in COVID-19. Study-level information: Samples representing acute and convalescent COVID-19 were sourced from the United States, Italy and Spain. In each case, the material was cDNA or gDNA derived from T cells, B-cell-depleted T cells, or PBMCs.

Original analysis: Quantification of nucleated cells was approximated via reference gene primer amplification. Produced via immunoSEQ multiplex PCR; TCRdb's table is partial and in-frame only. D and trimming were read from the DNA, whereas the V and J calls and clone size are those reported in that table. The repertoire holds around 92,000 clones, about 82% seen once, with under 30% in the top ten. The J gene is TRBJ2-7, the V gene TRBV5-8, with D perhaps matching TRBD1 (6 bases). The sequence was collected from a human donor in a cohort sampled during active COVID-19. Sequencing was performed on peripheral blood. For the CDR3, the DNA is TGTGCCAGCAGCCTCCGGGACAACTCCTACGAGCAGTACTTC. It is translated as CASSLRDNSYEQYF. The full variable domain, completed using reference TRBV5-8 and TRBJ2-7, is EAGVTQSPTHLIKTRGQQATLRCSPISGHTSVYWYQQALGLGLQFLLWYDEGEERNRGNFPPRFSGRQFPNYSSELNVNALELEDSALYLCASSLRDNSYEQYFGPGTRLTVT.